Below, 21 T cell receptor beta chains from the same sample are listed, as sequenced in a study of T cell responses to AZD1222 COVID-19 vaccine. Produced via immunoSEQ multiplex PCR; TCRdb's table is partial and in-frame only. The table records 150,000 to 200,000 clones, almost 95% of them present only once. The sample here was peripheral blood, taken on day 0 of AZD1222 vaccination. All receptors derive from an adult in good health.

This rearrangement joins TRBV20-1 to TRBJ1-5; no definite D call. The germline V and J ends were trimmed by 3 bases and 7 bases, with 7 bases remaining between them. Per the germline V gene, CDR1 is DFQATT and CDR2 is SNEGSKA (reference sequence). The length of the CDR3 is 11 residues. The CDR3 DNA reads TGCAGTGCTAGTTCTGGGCAGCCCCAGCATTTT. Translated, it gives CSASSGQPQHF.

This clone appeared a single time. The V gene is TRBV6-5, the J gene TRBJ1-2; D might be TRBD1 (6 bases). The germline CDR1 and CDR2 sequences are MNHEY and SVGAGI. Trimming took 4 bases from V and 8 from J, leaving 11 bases between them. The CDR3 runs 12 residues. The CDR3 loop reads CASSSGARGYTF. The DNA for the CDR3 is TGTGCCAGCAGTTCGGGGGCGCGGGGCTACACCTTC.

V gene TRBV19 combines with J gene TRBJ1-6; 12 bases line up with TRBD1. Germline V gives CDR1 LNHDA, CDR2 SQIVND (reference sequence). The CDR3 runs 17 residues. The V and J ends lost 5 bases and 7 bases, in that order; junction bases with no gene match: 9. Here the CDR3 DNA reads TGTGCCAGTAGTCCCCGCCTCGGGACAGGGGGCAATTCACCCCTCCACTTT. It yields the protein CASSPRLGTGGNSPLHF.

This CDR3 reads CASSPGTALERTQYF. In nucleotides, the CDR3 is TGCGCCAGCAGCCCCGGGACAGCTCTCGAGCGGACCCAGTACTTC. This chain links TRBV5-1 with TRBJ2-5; 7 nucleotides agree with TRBD1. The CDR3 loop spans 15 amino acids. The V and J ends lost 4 bases and 7 bases, in that order; junction bases with no gene match: 13. The germline gives CDR1 SGHRS, CDR2 YFSETQ.

J is TRBJ2-1 and V is TRBV19; TRBD1 is a possible D gene (5 bases). CDR1 is LNHDA, CDR2 SQIVND, per germline (reference sequence). The CDR3 has 16 amino acids. V lost 1 base, J lost 0 bases, and 10 bases lay in between. The CDR3 bases are TGTGCCAGTAGTATAGGGGGCTCCATCTCCTACAATGAGCAGTTCTTC. Its translation is CASSIGGSISYNEQFF.

The chain carries TRBV29-1 and TRBJ1-5; no clear D gene. The germline V gene has CDR1 SQVTM and CDR2 ANQGSEA. CDR3 length equals 12 residues. Trimming took 4 bases from V and 6 from J, leaving 10 bases between them. The CDR3 DNA sequence: TGCAGCGTTGGTTCAGTCGGTCAGCCCCAGCATTTT. This sequence encodes CSVGSVGQPQHF. Filled out from reference TRBV29-1 and TRBJ1-5, the complete variable domain reads SAVISQKPSRDICQRGTSLTIQCQVDSQVTMMFWYRQQPGQSLTLIATANQGSEATYESGFVIDKFPISRPNLTFSTLTVSNMSPEDSSIYLCSVGSVGQPQHFGDGTRLSIL.

V usage is TRBV9 and J usage is TRBJ2-2; no clear D gene. The CDR3 has 12 residues. CDR1 and CDR2 (germline): SGDLS, YYNGEE. V was cut by 1 base and J by 7 bases, with 5 bases left in between. The CDR3 is CASSVTGGELFF. In DNA, the CDR3 is TGTGCCAGCAGCGTAACGGGCGGGGAGCTGTTTTTT.

The gene calls are TRBV5-6 and TRBJ2-2; tentatively, D is TRBD2 (6 bases). The CDR3 has 15 residues. V lost 1 base and J 6 bases, leaving 13 bases between the germline ends. Germline lookup yields CDR1 SGHDT and CDR2 YYEEEE. The CDR3 DNA reads TGTGCCAGCAGCTTGAGTACTAGGGACTCCGGGGAGCTGTTTTTT. The encoded protein is CASSLSTRDSGELFF.

This rearrangement joins TRBV30 to TRBJ1-2, with D perhaps matching TRBD1 (6 bases). The V gene lost 2 bases and the J gene lost 6 bases, with 13 bases spanning the gap. This CDR3 has 13 residues. Germline V gene sequence: CDR1 GTSNPN, CDR2 SVGIG (reference sequence). Here the CDR3 DNA reads TGTGCCTGGAGTAACAGGGTAGTAGATGGCTACACCTTC. Translating it yields CAWSNRVVDGYTF.

The chain joins TRBV6-5 to TRBJ1-2; D is perhaps TRBD1 (6 bases). This CDR3 is 14 amino acids long. The V end was cut by 2 bases, the J end by 8 bases, with 15 bases between. Germline V gene lookup returns CDR1 MNHEY and CDR2 SVGAGI. The CDR3 region is CASSYDGQSRGYTF. The CDR3 bases are TGTGCCAGCAGTTACGACGGACAGTCTCGGGGCTACACCTTC.

About this clone: Different DNA sequences within this sample yield the same CDR3. V gene TRBV11-3 combines with J gene TRBJ2-2; D remains unclear. From germline, CDR1 is SGHNT and CDR2 YENEEA. CDR3 length equals 13 residues. V was clipped by 1 base and J by 1 base, with 1 base between them. The CDR3 DNA follows: TGTGCCAGCAGCTTAGTGAACACCGGGGAGCTGTTTTTT. This encodes CASSLVNTGELFF.

This clone was counted between two and nine times. V gene TRBV4-1 combines with J gene TRBJ1-2; D is unresolved. The CDR3 runs 14 residues. V lost 3 bases and J 4 bases, leaving 12 bases between the germline ends. Germline V gene sequence: CDR1 MGHRA, CDR2 YSYEKL. The CDR3 DNA sequence: TGCGCCAGCAGCCAGGAAAGCGTTACCTATGGCTACACCTTC. It codes for CASSQESVTYGYTF.

The V call is TRBV27, the J call TRBJ2-7; possible D gene TRBD2, 5 bases. The germline V gene encodes CDR1 MNHEY and CDR2 SMNVEV (reference sequence). V lost 5 bases and J lost 6, with 26 bases in between. The CDR3 contains 17 residues. CDR3 protein: CASSAARTLGQPTEQYF. CDR3 nucleotide sequence: TGTGCCAGCAGTGCCGCCCGAACACTAGGTCAACCTACCGAGCAGTACTTC.

The table lists this clone with a count of one. The J gene is TRBJ1-2, the V gene TRBV6-1; D is ambiguous. Germline loops: CDR1 MNHNS, CDR2 SASEGT. This CDR3 has 17 residues. V dropped 0 bases and J dropped 2 bases, with 16 bases sitting between them. The CDR3: CASSEALRREGNYGYTF. The DNA of the CDR3 is TGTGCCAGCAGTGAAGCGCTTCGTAGGGAAGGGAACTATGGCTACACCTTC.

CDR3 DNA sequence: TGTGCCAGCAGTTTATCAAGACTAGCGGGAGTCACAGATACGCAGTATTTT. Translation: CASSLSRLAGVTDTQYF. The genes are TRBV28 and TRBJ2-3, with TRBD2 identical over 12 bases. Unmatched junction bases numbered 4, after V lost 1 base and J lost 2 bases. The CDR3 spans 17 residues. Per the germline V gene, CDR1 is MDHEN and CDR2 is SYDVKM.

This chain uses TRBV12-3 or TRBV12-4 with TRBJ1-2, with D perhaps matching TRBD1 (6 bases). Deletions cut 1 base from V and 6 bases from J, with 9 bases between. The CDR3 consists of 13 residues. The CDR3 region is CASSLGGANGYTF. CDR3 sequence (DNA): TGTGCCAGCAGTTTAGGGGGGGCCAATGGCTACACCTTC.

The CDR3 region is CASSHSGFNQPQHF. The DNA of the CDR3 is TGTGCCAGCAGTCACAGCGGGTTCAATCAGCCCCAGCATTTT. The rearrangement links TRBV6-6 to TRBJ1-5; D gene uncertain. The germline V gene has CDR1 MNHNY and CDR2 SVGAGI (reference sequence). The CDR3 runs 14 residues. The V and J ends lost 5 bases and 3 bases respectively, with 11 bases between them.

The rearrangement joins TRBV5-6 to TRBJ2-4; D is ambiguous. Between the trimmed V and J ends, which lost 0 bases and 9 bases, there was a span of 16 bases. This CDR3 is 15 amino acids long. The V gene's germline CDR1 is SGHDT and CDR2 YYEEEE. CDR3 bases: TGTGCCAGCAGCTTGGGATACGGGCGGCTCGGCATTCAGTACTTC. Protein product: CASSLGYGRLGIQYF.

The chain has TRBV10-3 and TRBJ2-1; the D gene is possibly TRBD2 (7 bases). Germline V gene lookup returns CDR1 ENHRY and CDR2 SYGVKD. V was trimmed by 6 bases and J by 9 bases, leaving 12 bases between them. The CDR3 totals 12 residues. The CDR3 spells CAISPGGPEQFF. CDR3 nucleotide sequence: TGTGCCATCAGCCCCGGGGGGCCTGAGCAGTTCTTC.

This chain uses TRBV18 with TRBJ1-2, with D possibly TRBD1 on 5 matching bases. Between the trimmed V and J ends, which lost 3 bases and 8 bases, there was a span of 10 bases. The germline CDR1 and CDR2 sequences are KGHSH and LQKENI. The CDR3 runs to 12 residues. The CDR3: CASSPKEGGYTF. DNA of the CDR3: TGTGCCAGCTCACCGAAGGAGGGGGGCTACACCTTC.

This clone turned up a few times. The chain links TRBV6-5 to TRBJ2-1; TRBD1 or TRBD2 may be the D gene (5 bases each). Per germline, CDR1 MNHEY and CDR2 SVGAGI. The CDR3 contains 15 residues. V was clipped by 4 bases and J by 0 bases, with 10 bases between them. The CDR3 bases are TGTGCCAGCAGTTCGGCAGGGAGCTCCTACAATGAGCAGTTCTTC. This translates into CASSSAGSSYNEQFF.